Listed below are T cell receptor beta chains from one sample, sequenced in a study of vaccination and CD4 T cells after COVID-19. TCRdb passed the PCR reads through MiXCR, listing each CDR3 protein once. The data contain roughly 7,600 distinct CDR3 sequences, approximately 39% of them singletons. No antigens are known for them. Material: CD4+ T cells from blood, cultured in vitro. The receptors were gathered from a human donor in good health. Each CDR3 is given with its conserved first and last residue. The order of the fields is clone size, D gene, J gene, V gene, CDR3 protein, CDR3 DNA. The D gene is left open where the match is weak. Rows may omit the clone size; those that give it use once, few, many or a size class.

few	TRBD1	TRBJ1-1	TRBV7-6	CASSAGQANTEAFF	TGTGCCAGCAGCGCCGGACAGGCAAACACTGAAGCTTTCTTT
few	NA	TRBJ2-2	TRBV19	CASSISQVTNTGELFF	TGTGCCAGTAGTATATCGCAGGTTACGAACACCGGGGAGCTGTTTTTT
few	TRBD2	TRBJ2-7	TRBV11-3	CASSQTSGKAYEQYF	TGTGCCAGCAGCCAGACTAGCGGGAAGGCCTACGAGCAGTACTTC
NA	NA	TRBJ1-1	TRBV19	CASSLRRGWSEAFF	TGTGCCAGTAGCCTCCGCCGGGGATGGTCTGAAGCTTTCTTT
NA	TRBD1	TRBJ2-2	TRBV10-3	CAISETGQRNTGELFF	TGTGCCATCAGTGAGACGGGACAGAGGAACACCGGGGAGCTGTTTTTT
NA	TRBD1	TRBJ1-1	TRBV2	CASSDSKGPKDYRGQGGTEAFF	TGTGCCAGCAGTGATTCCAAGGGTCCAAAGGACTACAGGGGGCAAGGGGGCACTGAAGCTTTCTTT
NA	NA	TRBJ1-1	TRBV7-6	CASGMGTEAFF	TGTGCCAGCGGGATGGGGACTGAAGCTTTCTTT
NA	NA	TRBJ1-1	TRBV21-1	CASSKTGIPEAFF	TGTGCCAGCAGCAAGACAGGGATCCCTGAAGCTTTCTTT
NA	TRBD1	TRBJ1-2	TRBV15	CATSHYSGQEMYGYTF	TGTGCCACCAGCCACTACTCGGGACAGGAGATGTATGGCTACACCTTC
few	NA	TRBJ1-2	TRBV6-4	CASYSRNDGYTF	TGTGCCAGTTATTCCCGAAATGACGGCTACACCTTC
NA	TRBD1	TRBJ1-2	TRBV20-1	CSADYRDRGYGHTF	TGCAGTGCTGATTACCGGGACAGGGGCTATGGCCACACCTTC
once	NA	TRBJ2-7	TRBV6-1	CASRPGTAGFYEQYF	TGTGCCAGCAGACCGGGGACTGCTGGGTTCTACGAGCAGTACTTC
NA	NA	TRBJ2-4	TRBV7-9	CASSLDPGAKNIQYF	TGTGCCAGCAGCCTAGACCCGGGAGCCAAAAACATTCAGTACTTC
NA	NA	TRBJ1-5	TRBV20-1	CSASPGPGQPQHF	TGCAGTGCTTCCCCGGGCCCTGGCCAGCCCCAGCATTTT
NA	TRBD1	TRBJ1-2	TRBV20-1	CSARDLNRQGANYGYTF	TGCAGTGCTAGAGACCTTAACCGACAGGGGGCGAACTATGGCTACACCTTC
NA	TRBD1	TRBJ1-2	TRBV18	CASSPLGQGSGANYGYTF	TGTGCCAGCTCACCACTGGGACAGGGTTCGGGAGCTAACTATGGCTACACCTTC
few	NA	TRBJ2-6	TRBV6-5	CASSYYGPGANVLTF	TGTGCCAGCAGTTACTACGGGCCTGGGGCCAACGTCCTGACTTTC
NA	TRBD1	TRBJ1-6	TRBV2	CATRGQGNSPLHF	TGTGCCACCCGGGGACAGGGAAATTCACCCCTCCACTTT
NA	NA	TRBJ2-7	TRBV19	CASSMAGSGYEQYF	TGTGCCAGTAGTATGGCAGGATCGGGCTACGAGCAGTACTTC
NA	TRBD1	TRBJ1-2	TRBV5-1	CASSLAETGGYGYTF	TGCGCCAGCAGCTTGGCCGAGACAGGGGGATATGGCTACACCTTC
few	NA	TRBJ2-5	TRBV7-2	CASSPRGDGRETQYF	TGTGCCAGCAGCCCCAGAGGGGATGGTCGGGAGACCCAGTACTTC
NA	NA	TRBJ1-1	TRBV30	CAWSVVGNTEAFF	TGTGCCTGGAGTGTAGTGGGGAACACTGAAGCTTTCTTT
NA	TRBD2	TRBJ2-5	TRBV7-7	CASSPLSGRAETQYF	TGTGCCAGCAGCCCTCTTAGCGGGAGGGCAGAGACCCAGTACTTC
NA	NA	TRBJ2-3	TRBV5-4	CASSSIGTDTQYF	TGTGCCAGCAGTTCGATTGGAACAGATACGCAGTATTTT
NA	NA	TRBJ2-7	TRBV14	CASSLLGRSHEQYF	TGTGCCAGCAGCCTTCTTGGTCGCAGCCACGAGCAGTACTTC
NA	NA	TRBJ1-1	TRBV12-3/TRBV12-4	CASSRSGGEAFF	TGTGCCAGCAGTCGGTCTGGCGGTGAAGCTTTCTTT
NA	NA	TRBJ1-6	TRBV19	CASSIRAGNSPLHF	TGTGCCAGTAGTATTCGGGCAGGGAATTCACCCCTCCACTTT
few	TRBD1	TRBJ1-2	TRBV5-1	CASNELQGVGYTF	TGCGCCAGCAACGAATTACAGGGGGTCGGCTACACCTTC
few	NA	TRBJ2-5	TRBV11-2	CASTWAGTKYF	TGTGCCAGCACCTGGGCGGGGACCAAGTACTTC
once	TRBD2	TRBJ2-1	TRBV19	CASSIRRGGGYNEQFF	TGTGCCAGTAGTATACGACGCGGGGGAGGATACAATGAGCAGTTCTTC
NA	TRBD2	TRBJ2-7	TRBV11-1	CASSSQTSGVSYEQYF	TGTGCCAGCAGCTCCCAGACTAGCGGGGTCTCCTACGAGCAGTACTTC
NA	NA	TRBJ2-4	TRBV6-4	CASSGYFVGPQKNIQYF	TGTGCCAGCAGTGGTTACTTCGTCGGCCCTCAAAAAAACATTCAGTACTTC